The next 18 T cell receptor beta chains were all read from a single sample in a study of blood T cell repertoires in COVID-19. Assay: immunoSEQ multiplex PCR; the TCRdb copy retains only in-frame clones and omits some. The sample contains about 95,000 clones, around 90% of which appear only once. Sequenced: peripheral blood. Receptor source: a man aged 45-65 years with COVID-19, enrolled during active disease.

The chain is built from TRBV3-1 (or the pseudogene TRBV3-2) and TRBJ1-2, with 10 bases aligning to TRBD1. Germline CDR1 LGHDT, CDR2 YNNKEL (reference sequence). This CDR3 region has 14 residues. Trimming cost V 4 bases and J 5 bases; bases outside gene matches: 4. For the CDR3, the DNA is TGTGCCAGCAGCCCGCCGGGACAGGGGTATGGCTACACCTTC. Protein product: CASSPPGQGYGYTF.

V gene TRBV29-1 combines with J gene TRBJ1-4, with TRBD1 matching 8 bases. The V gene's germline CDR1 is SQVTM and CDR2 ANQGSEA. CDR3 length equals 15 residues. The V segment lost 6 bases and the J segment 8 bases; nucleotides outside the gene matches: 14. CDR3 bases: TGCAGCGTGACCGTAACAGGGGGATTGGAAGAAAAACTGTTTTTT. Protein product: CSVTVTGGLEEKLFF.

The chain combines TRBV5-5 with TRBJ2-2; 10 nucleotides align to TRBD2. V lost 4 bases and J lost 3; bases outside the gene matches: 6. Per the germline V gene, CDR1 is SGHKS and CDR2 is YYEKEE (reference sequence). This CDR3 is 16 amino acids long. The DNA of the CDR3 is TGTGCCAGCAGCCGAAGCGGGGGGGCCGACACCGGGGAGCTGTTTTTT. This translates into CASSRSGGADTGELFF. The whole variable domain, remainder taken from reference TRBV5-5 and TRBJ2-2, is DAGVTQSPTHLIKTRGQQVTLRCSPISGHKSVSWYQQVLGQGPQFIFQYYEKEERGRGNFPDRFSARQFPNYSSELNVNALLLGDSALYLCASSRSGGADTGELFFGEGSRLTVL.

The V and J genes are TRBV27 and TRBJ1-2; TRBD1 matches at 8 bases. The V and J ends lost 5 bases and 7 bases, in that order; junction bases with no gene match: 12. There are 15 residues in the CDR3. CDR1 and CDR2 from the germline V gene are MNHEY and SMNVEV (reference sequence). The chain's CDR3 is CASSRDRTGMRGYTF. The CDR3 DNA sequence: TGTGCCAGCAGTCGCGATCGGACAGGGATGCGTGGCTACACCTTC.

This rearrangement joins TRBV5-6 to TRBJ2-7, with 10 nucleotides matching TRBD2. V was pared by 3 bases and J by 3 bases, with 6 bases of the junction left unmatched. This CDR3 is 15 amino acids long. Germline assignment: CDR1 SGHDT and CDR2 YYEEEE. The CDR3 nucleotides read TGTGCCAGCAGCTCCCTAGCTAGCGGGGGCTACGAGCAGTACTTC. It codes for CASSSLASGGYEQYF.

This chain connects TRBV6-2 or TRBV6-3 to TRBJ2-7; unclear D gene. The CDR3 consists of 12 residues. Germline values: CDR1 MNHEY, CDR2 SVGEGT. Between the trimmed V and J ends, which lost 5 bases and 3 bases, there was a span of 8 bases. CDR3 amino acids: CASSPQVYEQYF. CDR3 nucleotide sequence: TGTGCCAGCAGTCCCCAGGTCTACGAGCAGTACTTC.

The genes are TRBV2 and TRBJ1-6; 7 bases map to TRBD1. J was trimmed by 13 bases and V by 5 bases; bases with no gene match: 17. This CDR3 is 16 amino acids long. Per the germline V gene, CDR1 is SNHLY and CDR2 is FYNNEI. The CDR3 region is CASSPESRTGRTPLHF. The CDR3 DNA sequence: TGTGCCAGCAGTCCCGAATCGCGGACAGGCCGTACCCCCCTCCACTTT. The variable domain in full, with the rest retrieved from reference TRBV2 and TRBJ1-6, is EPEVTQTPSHQVTQMGQEVILRCVPISNHLYFYWYRQILGQKVEFLVSFYNNEISEKSEIFDDQFSVERPDGSNFTLKIRSTKLEDSAMYFCASSPESRTGRTPLHFGNGTRLTVT.

The rearrangement joins TRBV7-8 to TRBJ2-1; D may be TRBD2 (5 bases). The CDR3 covers 16 residues. Trimming stripped 1 base from V and 2 bases from J, with 12 bases between. CDR1 and CDR2 from the germline V gene are SGHVS and FQNEAQ. The DNA for the CDR3 is TGTGCCAGCAGCTTAGAGTGGGGAGCCACCTACAATGAGCAGTTCTTC. This codes for CASSLEWGATYNEQFF.

This sequence joins TRBV9 and TRBJ2-7, with 11 bases identical to TRBD2. Germline-derived CDR1 and CDR2 are SGDLS and YYNGEE. The V gene end was trimmed by 4 bases and the J gene end by 5 bases; junction bases not matched to a gene: 11. The CDR3 runs to 16 residues. As DNA, the CDR3 is TGTGCCAGCAGCCCAACCGGGCTAGCGGGGGGCCACGAGCAGTACTTC. Translating it yields CASSPTGLAGGHEQYF.

This clone has just one count. This chain joins TRBV5-1 and TRBJ2-5; D is unclear. This CDR3 has 13 amino acids. V gave up 1 base and J gave up 5 bases, with 9 bases separating them. Germline V gene data show CDR1 as SGHRS and CDR2 as YFSETQ. The CDR3 DNA sequence: TGCGCCAGCAGCTTGTTGGCGGAGGAGACCCAGTACTTC. Translating gives CASSLLAEETQYF.

The chain joins TRBV6-6 to TRBJ1-4, with D unresolved. In germline, CDR1 is MNHNY, CDR2 SVGAGI (reference sequence). The CDR3 has 13 residues. V lost 10 bases and J lost 7, with 16 bases in between. CDR3 residues: CATGRGRGEKLFF. CDR3 DNA: TGTGCCACCGGGAGAGGGAGAGGTGAAAAACTGTTTTTT.

The V gene is TRBV6-4, the J gene TRBJ1-5, with D possibly matching TRBD1 (5 bases). The CDR3 sequence is 14 residues long. Trimming removed 0 bases at V and 7 bases at J, with 10 bases between. CDR1 is MRHNA and CDR2 is SNTAGT in the germline V gene. The DNA for the CDR3 is TGTGCCAGCAGTGACTCGGGGGGTCGGCAGCCCCAGCATTTT. Translation: CASSDSGGRQPQHF.

V usage is TRBV29-1 and J usage is TRBJ1-6, with 7 bases fitting TRBD1. The junction had 3 bases not matched to a gene; V was cut back by 5 bases and J by 5 bases. There are 13 residues in the CDR3. Germline V CDR1 and CDR2: SQVTM, ANQGSEA. The CDR3 DNA sequence: TGCAGCGTTTCCAGGGGGGATAATTCACCCCTCCACTTT. Its translation: CSVSRGDNSPLHF.

This chain joins TRBV2 and TRBJ2-2; 7 nucleotides match TRBD1. The CDR3 runs to 15 residues. Losses at the gene ends were 6 bases for V and 3 bases for J; bases not matched to a gene: 7. CDR1 SNHLY and CDR2 FYNNEI come from the germline V gene. The CDR3 DNA follows: TGTGCCAGCAGAGACCGGGACAGATACACCGGGGAGCTGTTTTTT. It yields the protein CASRDRDRYTGELFF.

The chain joins TRBV3-1 (or the pseudogene TRBV3-2) to TRBJ1-1; D is possibly TRBD1 (5 bases). V lost 5 bases to trimming and J lost 0 bases, with 13 bases between them. Germline loops: CDR1 LGHDT, CDR2 YNNKEL (reference sequence). The CDR3 is made up of 15 amino acids. The CDR3 region has the DNA TGTGCCAGCAGCTCGAGACGGACACTGAACACTGAAGCTTTCTTT. Translated: CASSSRRTLNTEAFF.

The V gene is TRBV7-2, the J gene TRBJ1-1; 7 positions match TRBD1. Germline CDR1 SGHTA, CDR2 FQGNSA. The V segment lost 3 bases and the J segment 5 bases; nucleotides outside the gene matches: 9. There are 15 residues in the CDR3. CDR3 sequence: CASSFQLDRRTEAFF. The CDR3 nucleotides read TGTGCCAGCAGCTTTCAGCTGGACAGGCGGACTGAAGCTTTCTTT.

The rearrangement joins TRBV6-5 to TRBJ2-7, with 8 bases identical to TRBD1. The CDR3 totals 13 residues. Germline V gene sequence: CDR1 MNHEY, CDR2 SVGAGI. V dropped 6 bases and J dropped 4; count of bases not matched to a gene: 5. Here the CDR3 reads CASRRDRQYEQYF. CDR3 in DNA: TGTGCCAGCAGGCGGGACAGGCAATACGAGCAGTACTTC.

CDR3 amino acids: CASSPPKGGKYTEAFF. The DNA of the CDR3 is TGTGCCAGCTCACCACCTAAAGGGGGCAAGTACACTGAAGCTTTCTTT. V gene TRBV18 combines with J gene TRBJ1-1; 7 nucleotides match TRBD1. Germline-derived CDR1 and CDR2 are KGHSH and LQKENI. V lost 0 bases and J lost 3; bases outside the gene matches: 7. The CDR3 is made up of 16 amino acids.